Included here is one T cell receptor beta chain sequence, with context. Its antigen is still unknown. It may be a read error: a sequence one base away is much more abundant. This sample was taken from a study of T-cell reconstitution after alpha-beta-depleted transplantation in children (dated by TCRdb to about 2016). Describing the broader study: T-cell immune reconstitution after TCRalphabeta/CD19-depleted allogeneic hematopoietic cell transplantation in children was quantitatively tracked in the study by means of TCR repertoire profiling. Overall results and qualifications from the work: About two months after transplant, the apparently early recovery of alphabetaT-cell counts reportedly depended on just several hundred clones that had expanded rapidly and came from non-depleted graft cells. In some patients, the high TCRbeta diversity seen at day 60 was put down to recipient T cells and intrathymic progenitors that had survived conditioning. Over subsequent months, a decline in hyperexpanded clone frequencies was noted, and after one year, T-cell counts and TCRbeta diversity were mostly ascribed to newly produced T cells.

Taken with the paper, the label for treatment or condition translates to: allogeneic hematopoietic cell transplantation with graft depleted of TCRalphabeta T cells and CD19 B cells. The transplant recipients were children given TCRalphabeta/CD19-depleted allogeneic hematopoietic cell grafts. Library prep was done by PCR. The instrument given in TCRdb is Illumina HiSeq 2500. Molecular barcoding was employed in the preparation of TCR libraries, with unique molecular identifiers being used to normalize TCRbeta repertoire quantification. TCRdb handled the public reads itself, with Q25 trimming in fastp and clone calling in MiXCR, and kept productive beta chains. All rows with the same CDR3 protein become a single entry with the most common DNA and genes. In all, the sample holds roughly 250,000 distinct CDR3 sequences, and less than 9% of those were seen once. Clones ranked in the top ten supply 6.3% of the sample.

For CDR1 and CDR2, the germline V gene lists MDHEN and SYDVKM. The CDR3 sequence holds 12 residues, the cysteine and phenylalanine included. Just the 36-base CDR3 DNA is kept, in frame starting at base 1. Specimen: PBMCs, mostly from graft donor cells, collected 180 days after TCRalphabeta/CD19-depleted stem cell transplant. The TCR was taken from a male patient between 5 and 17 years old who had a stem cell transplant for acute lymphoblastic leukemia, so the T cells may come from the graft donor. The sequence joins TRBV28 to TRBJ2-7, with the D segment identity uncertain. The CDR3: CASSFTKYEQNF. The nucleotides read TGTGCCAGCAGTTTCACAAAATACGAGCAGAACTTC.